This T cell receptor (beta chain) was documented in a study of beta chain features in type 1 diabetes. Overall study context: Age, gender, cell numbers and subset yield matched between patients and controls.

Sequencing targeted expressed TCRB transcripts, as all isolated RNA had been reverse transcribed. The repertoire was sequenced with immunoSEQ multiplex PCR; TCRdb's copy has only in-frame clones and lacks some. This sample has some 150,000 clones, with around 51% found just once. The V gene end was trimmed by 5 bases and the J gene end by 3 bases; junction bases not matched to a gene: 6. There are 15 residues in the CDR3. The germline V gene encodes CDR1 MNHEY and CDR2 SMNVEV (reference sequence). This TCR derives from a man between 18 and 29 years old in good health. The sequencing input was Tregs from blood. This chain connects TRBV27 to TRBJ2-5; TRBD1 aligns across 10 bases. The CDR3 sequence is CASSRDRGGEETQYF. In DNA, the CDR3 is TGTGCCAGCAGTCGGGACAGGGGAGGGGAAGAGACCCAGTACTTC.